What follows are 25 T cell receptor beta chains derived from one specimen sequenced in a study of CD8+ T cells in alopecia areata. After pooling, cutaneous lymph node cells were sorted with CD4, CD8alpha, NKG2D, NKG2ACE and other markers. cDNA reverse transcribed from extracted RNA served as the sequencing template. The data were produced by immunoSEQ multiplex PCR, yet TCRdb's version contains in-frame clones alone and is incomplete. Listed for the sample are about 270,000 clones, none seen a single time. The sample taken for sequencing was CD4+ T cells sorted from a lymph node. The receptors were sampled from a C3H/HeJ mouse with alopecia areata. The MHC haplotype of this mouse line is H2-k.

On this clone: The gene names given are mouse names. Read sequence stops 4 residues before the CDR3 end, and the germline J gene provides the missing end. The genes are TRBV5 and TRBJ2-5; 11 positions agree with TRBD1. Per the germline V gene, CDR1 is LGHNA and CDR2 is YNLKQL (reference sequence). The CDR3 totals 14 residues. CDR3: CASSPGQGGDTQYF. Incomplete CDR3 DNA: TGTGCCAGCAGCCCGGGACAGGGGGGAGAC.

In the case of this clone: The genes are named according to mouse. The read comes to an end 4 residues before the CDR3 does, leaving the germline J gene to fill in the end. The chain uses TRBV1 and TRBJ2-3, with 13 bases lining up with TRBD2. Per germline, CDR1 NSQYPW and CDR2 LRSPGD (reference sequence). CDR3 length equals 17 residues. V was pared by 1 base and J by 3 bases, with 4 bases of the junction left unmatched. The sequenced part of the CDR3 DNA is TGCACCTGCAGTGCAGGGACTGGGGGGGCGCTCGCAGAA. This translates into CTCSAGTGGALAE. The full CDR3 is CTCSAGTGGALAETLYF.

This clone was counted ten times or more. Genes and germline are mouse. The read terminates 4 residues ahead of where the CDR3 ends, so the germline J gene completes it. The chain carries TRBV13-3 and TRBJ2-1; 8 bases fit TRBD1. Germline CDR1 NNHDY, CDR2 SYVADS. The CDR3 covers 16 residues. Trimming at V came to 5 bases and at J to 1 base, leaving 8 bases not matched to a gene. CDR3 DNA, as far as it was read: TGTGCCAGCAGGGACAGGGAAAGGGAAAACTATGCT. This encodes CASRDRERENYA. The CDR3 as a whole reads CASRDRERENYAEQFF.

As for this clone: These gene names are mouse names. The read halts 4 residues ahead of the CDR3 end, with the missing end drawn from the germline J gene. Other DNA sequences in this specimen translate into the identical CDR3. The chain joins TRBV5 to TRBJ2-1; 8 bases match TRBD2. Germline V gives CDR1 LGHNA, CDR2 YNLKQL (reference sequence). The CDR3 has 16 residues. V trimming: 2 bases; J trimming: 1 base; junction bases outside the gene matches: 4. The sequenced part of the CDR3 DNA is TGTGCCAGCAGCCAACCAACTGGGGGCAACTATGCT. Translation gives CASSQPTGGNYA. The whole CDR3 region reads CASSQPTGGNYAEQFF.

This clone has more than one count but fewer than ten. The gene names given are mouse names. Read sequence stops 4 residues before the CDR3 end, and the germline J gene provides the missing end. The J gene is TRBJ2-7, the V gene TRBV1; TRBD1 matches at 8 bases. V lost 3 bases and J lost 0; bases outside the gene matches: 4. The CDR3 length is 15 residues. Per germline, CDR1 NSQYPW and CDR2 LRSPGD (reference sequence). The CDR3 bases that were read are TGCACCTGCAGTGCCCCAGGGGGCTTCTCCTAT. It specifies CTCSAPGGFSY. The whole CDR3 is CTCSAPGGFSYEQYF.

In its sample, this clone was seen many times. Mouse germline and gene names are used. The CDR3 spells CASSRMGNTEVFF. The CDR3 DNA, read in part, is TGTGCTAGCAGTAGAATGGGAAACACA. The chain carries TRBV17 and TRBJ1-1; the D is unclear. The read ends 4 residues before the CDR3 terminus; that terminus is restored from the germline J gene. The CDR3 length is 13 residues. CDR1 and CDR2 (germline): MNHDT, YYDKIL. Trimming left V 2 bases short and J 1 base short, with 5 bases between.

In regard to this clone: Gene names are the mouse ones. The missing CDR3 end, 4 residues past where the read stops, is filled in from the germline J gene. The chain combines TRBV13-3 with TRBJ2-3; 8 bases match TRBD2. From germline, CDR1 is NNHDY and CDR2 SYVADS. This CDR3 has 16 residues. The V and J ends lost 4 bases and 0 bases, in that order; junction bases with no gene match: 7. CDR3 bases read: TGTGCCAGCAGTTACTGGGGGAGAGACAGTGCAGAA. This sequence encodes CASSYWGRDSAE. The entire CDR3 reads CASSYWGRDSAETLYF.

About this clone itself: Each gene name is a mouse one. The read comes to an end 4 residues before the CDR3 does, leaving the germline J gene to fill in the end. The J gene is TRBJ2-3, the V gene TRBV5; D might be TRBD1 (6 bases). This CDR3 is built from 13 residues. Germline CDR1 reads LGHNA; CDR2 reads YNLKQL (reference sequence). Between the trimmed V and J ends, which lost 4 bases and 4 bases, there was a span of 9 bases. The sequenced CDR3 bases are TGTGCCAGCAGCCCCGGGACATCAGAA. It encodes CASSPGTSE. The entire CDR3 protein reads CASSPGTSETLYF.

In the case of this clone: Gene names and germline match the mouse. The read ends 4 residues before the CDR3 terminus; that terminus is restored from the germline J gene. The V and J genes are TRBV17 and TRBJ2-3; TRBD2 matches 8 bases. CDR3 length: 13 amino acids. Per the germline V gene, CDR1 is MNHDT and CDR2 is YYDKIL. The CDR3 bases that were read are TGTGCTAGCAGTCCCGACTGGGGAGAA. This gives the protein CASSPDWGE. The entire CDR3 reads CASSPDWGETLYF.

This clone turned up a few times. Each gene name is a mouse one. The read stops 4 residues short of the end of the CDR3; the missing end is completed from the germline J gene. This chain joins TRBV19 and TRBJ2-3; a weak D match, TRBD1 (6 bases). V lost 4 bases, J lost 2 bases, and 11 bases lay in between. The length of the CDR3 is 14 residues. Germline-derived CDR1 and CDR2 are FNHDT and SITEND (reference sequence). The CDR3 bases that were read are TGTGCCAGCAGTCCCCGGACAGCTGCAGAA. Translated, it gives CASSPRTAAE. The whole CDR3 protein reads CASSPRTAAETLYF.

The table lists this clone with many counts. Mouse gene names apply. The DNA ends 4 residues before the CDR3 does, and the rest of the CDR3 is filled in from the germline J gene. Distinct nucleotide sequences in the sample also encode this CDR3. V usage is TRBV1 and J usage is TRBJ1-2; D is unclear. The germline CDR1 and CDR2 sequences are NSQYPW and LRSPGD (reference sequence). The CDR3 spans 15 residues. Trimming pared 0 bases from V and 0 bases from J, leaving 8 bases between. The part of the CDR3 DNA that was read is TGCACCTGCAGTGCAGAGCCAGGAGCAAACTCC. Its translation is CTCSAEPGANS. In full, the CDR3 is CTCSAEPGANSDYTF.

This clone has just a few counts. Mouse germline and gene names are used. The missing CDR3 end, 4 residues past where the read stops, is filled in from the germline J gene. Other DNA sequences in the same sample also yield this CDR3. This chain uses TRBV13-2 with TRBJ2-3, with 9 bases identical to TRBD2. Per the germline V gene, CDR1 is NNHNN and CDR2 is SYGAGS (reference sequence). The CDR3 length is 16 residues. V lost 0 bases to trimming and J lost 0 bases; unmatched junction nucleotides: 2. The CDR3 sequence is CASGDAGLGSAETLYF. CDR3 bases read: TGTGCCAGCGGTGATGCAGGACTGGGGAGTGCAGAA.

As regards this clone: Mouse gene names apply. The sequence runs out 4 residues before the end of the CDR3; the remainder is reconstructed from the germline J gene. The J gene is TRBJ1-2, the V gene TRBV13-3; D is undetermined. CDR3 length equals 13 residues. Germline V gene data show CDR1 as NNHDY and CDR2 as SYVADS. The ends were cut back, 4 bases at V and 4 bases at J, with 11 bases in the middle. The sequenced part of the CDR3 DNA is TGTGCCAGCAGTCAACAGAGGGTCTCC. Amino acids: CASSQQRVS. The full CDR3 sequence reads CASSQQRVSDYTF.

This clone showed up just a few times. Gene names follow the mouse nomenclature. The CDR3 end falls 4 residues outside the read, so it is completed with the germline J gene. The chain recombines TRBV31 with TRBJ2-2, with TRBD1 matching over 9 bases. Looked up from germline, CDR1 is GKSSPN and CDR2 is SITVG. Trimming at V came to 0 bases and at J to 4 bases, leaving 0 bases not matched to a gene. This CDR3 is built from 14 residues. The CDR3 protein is CAWSLQGATGQLYF. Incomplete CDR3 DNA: TGTGCCTGGAGTCTACAGGGGGCCACCGGG.

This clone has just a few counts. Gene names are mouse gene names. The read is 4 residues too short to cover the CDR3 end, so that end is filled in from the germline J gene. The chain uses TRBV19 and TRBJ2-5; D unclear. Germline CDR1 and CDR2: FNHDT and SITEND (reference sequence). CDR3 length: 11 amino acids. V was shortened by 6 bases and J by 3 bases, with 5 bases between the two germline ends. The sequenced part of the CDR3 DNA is TGTGCCAGCACCCTACAAGAC. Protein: CASTLQD. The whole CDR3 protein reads CASTLQDTQYF.

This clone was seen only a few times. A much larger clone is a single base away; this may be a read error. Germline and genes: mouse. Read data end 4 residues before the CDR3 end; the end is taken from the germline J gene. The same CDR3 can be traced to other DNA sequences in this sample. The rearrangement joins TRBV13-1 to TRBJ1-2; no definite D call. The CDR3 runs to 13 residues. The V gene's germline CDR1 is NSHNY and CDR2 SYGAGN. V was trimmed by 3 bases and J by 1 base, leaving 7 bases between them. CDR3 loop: CASSGTKNSDYTF. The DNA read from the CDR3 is TGTGCCAGCAGTGGAACAAAAAACTCC.

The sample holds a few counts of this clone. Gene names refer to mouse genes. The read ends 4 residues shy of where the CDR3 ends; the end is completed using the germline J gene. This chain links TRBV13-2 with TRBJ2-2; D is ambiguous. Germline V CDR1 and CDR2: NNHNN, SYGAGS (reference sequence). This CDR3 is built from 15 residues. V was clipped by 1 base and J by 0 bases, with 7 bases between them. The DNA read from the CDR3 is TGTGCCAGCGGTGATTGGCAGGCAAACACCGGG. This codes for CASGDWQANTG. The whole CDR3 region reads CASGDWQANTGQLYF.

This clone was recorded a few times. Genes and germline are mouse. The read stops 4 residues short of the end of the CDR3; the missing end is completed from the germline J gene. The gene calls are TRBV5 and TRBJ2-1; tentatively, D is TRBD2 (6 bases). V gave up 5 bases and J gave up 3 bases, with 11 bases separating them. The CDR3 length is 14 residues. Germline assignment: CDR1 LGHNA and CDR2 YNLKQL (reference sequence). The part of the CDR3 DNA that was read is TGTGCCAGCAGCTCCGGGACTTTCTATGCT. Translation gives CASSSGTFYA. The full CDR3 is CASSSGTFYAEQFF.

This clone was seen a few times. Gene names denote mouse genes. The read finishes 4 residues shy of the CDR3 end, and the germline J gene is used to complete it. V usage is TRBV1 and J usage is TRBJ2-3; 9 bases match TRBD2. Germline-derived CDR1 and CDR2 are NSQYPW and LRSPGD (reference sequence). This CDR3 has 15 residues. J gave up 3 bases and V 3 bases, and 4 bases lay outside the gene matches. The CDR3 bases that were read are TGCACCTGCAGTGCGATGGGGGGGCGGGCAGAA. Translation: CTCSAMGGRAE. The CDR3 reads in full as CTCSAMGGRAETLYF.

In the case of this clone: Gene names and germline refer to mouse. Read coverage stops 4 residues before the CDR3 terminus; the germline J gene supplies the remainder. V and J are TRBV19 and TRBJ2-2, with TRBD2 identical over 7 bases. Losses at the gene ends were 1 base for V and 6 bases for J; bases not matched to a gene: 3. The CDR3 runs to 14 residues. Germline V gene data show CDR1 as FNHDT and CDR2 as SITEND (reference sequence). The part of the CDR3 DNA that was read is TGTGCCAGCAGTATATTGGGGGGACCCGGG. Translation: CASSILGGPG. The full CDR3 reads CASSILGGPGQLYF.

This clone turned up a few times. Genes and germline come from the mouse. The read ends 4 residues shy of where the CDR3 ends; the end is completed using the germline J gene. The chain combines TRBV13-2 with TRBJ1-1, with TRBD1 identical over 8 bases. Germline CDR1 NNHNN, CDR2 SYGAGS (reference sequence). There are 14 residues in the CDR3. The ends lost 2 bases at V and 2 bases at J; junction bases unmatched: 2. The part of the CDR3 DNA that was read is TGTGCCAGCGGTGAAGCAGGGGGCAACACA. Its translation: CASGEAGGNT. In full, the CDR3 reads CASGEAGGNTEVFF.

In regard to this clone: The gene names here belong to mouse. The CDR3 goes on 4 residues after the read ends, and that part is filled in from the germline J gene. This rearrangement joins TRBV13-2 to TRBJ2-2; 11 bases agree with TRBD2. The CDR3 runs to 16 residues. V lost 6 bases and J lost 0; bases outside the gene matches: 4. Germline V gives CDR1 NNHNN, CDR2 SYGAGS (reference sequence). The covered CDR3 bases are TGTGCCAGCGCTCCGGGACTGGGGGCAAACACCGGG. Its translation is CASAPGLGANTG. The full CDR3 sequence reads CASAPGLGANTGQLYF.

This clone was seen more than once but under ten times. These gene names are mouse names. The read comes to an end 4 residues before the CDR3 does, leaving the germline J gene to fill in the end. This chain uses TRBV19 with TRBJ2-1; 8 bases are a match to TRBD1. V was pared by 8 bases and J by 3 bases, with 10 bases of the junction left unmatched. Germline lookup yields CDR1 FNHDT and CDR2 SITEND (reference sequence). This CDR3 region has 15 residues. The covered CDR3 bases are TGTGCCAGTATCCGAGACAGGGGATCCTATGCT. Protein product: CASIRDRGSYA. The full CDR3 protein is CASIRDRGSYAEQFF.

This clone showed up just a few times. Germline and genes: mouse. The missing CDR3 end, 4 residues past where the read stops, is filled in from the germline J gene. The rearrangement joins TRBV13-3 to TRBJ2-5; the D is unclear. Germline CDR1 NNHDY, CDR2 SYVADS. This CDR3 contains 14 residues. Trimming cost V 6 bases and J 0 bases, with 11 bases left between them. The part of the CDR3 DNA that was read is TGTGCCAGCACGGCTGTGGGTAACCAAGAC. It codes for CASTAVGNQD. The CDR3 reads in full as CASTAVGNQDTQYF.

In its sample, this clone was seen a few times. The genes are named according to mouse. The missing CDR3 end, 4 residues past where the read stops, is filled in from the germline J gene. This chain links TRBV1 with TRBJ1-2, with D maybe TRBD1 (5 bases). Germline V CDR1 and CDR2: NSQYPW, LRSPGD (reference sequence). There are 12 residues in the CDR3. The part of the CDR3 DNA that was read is TGCACCTGCAGTGCAGGCAGGGAC. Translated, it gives CTCSAGRD. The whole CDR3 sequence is CTCSAGRDDYTF. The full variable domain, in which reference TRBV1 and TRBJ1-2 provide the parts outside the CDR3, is VTLLEQNPRWRLVPRGQAVNLRCILKNSQYPWMSWYQQDLQKQLQWLFTLRSPGDKEVKSLPGADYLATRVTDTELRLQVANMSQGRTLYCTCSAGRDDYTFGSGTRLLVI.